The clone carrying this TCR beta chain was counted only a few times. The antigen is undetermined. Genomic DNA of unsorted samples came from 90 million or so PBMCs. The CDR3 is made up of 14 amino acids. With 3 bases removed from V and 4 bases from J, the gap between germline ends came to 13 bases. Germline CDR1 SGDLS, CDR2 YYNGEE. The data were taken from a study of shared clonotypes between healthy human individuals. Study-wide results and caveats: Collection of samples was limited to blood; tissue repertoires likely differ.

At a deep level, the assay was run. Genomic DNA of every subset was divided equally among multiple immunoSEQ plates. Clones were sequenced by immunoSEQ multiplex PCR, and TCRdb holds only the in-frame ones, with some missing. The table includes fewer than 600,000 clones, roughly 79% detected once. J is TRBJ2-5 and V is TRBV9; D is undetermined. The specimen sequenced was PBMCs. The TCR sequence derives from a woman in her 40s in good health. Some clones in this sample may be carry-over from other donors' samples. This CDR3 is CASSDLGVGETQYF. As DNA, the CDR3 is TGTGCCAGCAGCGACCTAGGAGTTGGAGAGACCCAGTACTTC.